This T cell receptor beta chain derives from a study of OX40 agonist ivuxolimab in advanced cancers. Findings and caveats of the study: On average, a greater number of expanded clones characterised CD8+ T cells relative to CD4+.

Trimming took off 3 bases at V and 5 bases at J, with 14 bases between the two ends. Germline values: CDR1 GTSNPN, CDR2 SVGIG (reference sequence). The CDR3 has 13 amino acids. The data were produced by immunoSEQ multiplex PCR, yet TCRdb's version contains in-frame clones alone and is incomplete. The sample includes tens of thousands of clones, 70% to 90% seen only once; the top ten take about 0.53%. In regard to this clone: The antigen is not known.

The sequences come from CD4+ or CD8+ T cells sorted from blood, collected in a trial of the OX40 agonist ivuxolimab. This sequence was found in an adult with an advanced solid tumor such as melanoma, head and neck, liver or kidney cancer. V gene TRBV30 combines with J gene TRBJ2-7, with D hard to call. The CDR3 DNA is TGTGCCTGGAGGAGAGACGATTTCGACGAGCAGTACTTC. Translated: CAWRRDDFDEQYF.